Below, 10 T cell receptor beta chains from the same sample are listed, as sequenced in a study of blood T cell repertoires in COVID-19. Some clones are missing from TCRdb's copy, which holds only in-frame ones; the method was immunoSEQ multiplex PCR. Among 350,000 to 400,000 clones listed, roughly nine tenths were seen once. The sample taken for sequencing was PBMCs or T cells enriched from blood (not recorded which). The receptors here all came from a man younger than 35 who had recovered from COVID-19.

V and J are TRBV27 and TRBJ1-1; D is perhaps TRBD1 (6 bases). CDR3 length: 14 amino acids. V was clipped by 5 bases and J by 4 bases, with 14 bases between them. Germline V gene lookup returns CDR1 MNHEY and CDR2 SMNVEV (reference sequence). The CDR3 DNA is TGTGCCAGCAGTATAGGGGGGGGGAGCACTGAAGCTTTCTTT. Amino acid sequence: CASSIGGGSTEAFF.

The chain combines TRBV21-1 with TRBJ2-7; TRBD1 reflects the table's D call only, with no check against the DNA. TRBV21-1 is shown as a pseudogene. The length of the CDR3 is 18 residues. DNA of the CDR3: TGTGCCAGCAGGAAAGTTCCTGACCGGGACAGGGGGTTCTACGAGCAGTACTTC. Protein sequence: CASRKVPDRDRGFYEQYF.

The chain joins TRBV6-5 to TRBJ1-1; 8 bases agree with TRBD1. The ends lost 6 bases at V and 6 bases at J; junction bases unmatched: 9. Per germline, CDR1 MNHEY and CDR2 SVGAGI. CDR3 length equals 14 residues. CDR3 nucleotide sequence: TGTGCCAGCAGGGTGACAGGGGTTGGGTCTGAAGCTTTCTTT. Protein: CASRVTGVGSEAFF.

The chain combines TRBV19 with TRBJ1-1; no definite D call. This CDR3 is 15 amino acids long. V gave up 1 base and J gave up 0 bases, with 9 bases separating them. Germline lookup yields CDR1 LNHDA and CDR2 SQIVND (reference sequence). CDR3 sequence reads: CASSIGHPLNTEAFF. DNA for the CDR3: TGTGCCAGTAGTATAGGGCACCCGTTGAACACTGAAGCTTTCTTT. Full variable domain (missing parts from reference TRBV19 and TRBJ1-1): DGGITQSPKYLFRKEGQNVTLSCEQNLNHDAMYWYRQDPGQGLRLIYYSQIVNDFQKGDIAEGYSVSREKKESFPLTVTSAQKNPTAFYLCASSIGHPLNTEAFFGQGTRLTVV.

The V gene is TRBV28, the J gene TRBJ1-1, with D maybe TRBD1 (5 bases). The V and J ends lost 10 bases and 3 bases respectively, with 9 bases between them. CDR1 is MDHEN and CDR2 is SYDVKM in the germline V gene. The CDR3 is 11 amino acids. CDR3 DNA: TGTGCCACCGTGGGGCACACTGAAGCTTTCTTT. It translates to CATVGHTEAFF.

This clone is a singleton in its sample. The chain combines TRBV12-5 with TRBJ1-2; no reliable D call. There are 13 residues in the CDR3. From germline, CDR1 is LGHNT and CDR2 FRNRAP. Trimming pared 7 bases from V and 4 bases from J, leaving 13 bases between. The CDR3 sequence is CASVKTEIYGYTF. DNA of the CDR3: TGTGCTAGTGTTAAAACTGAGATCTATGGCTACACCTTC.

The rearrangement uses TRBV18 and TRBJ1-1; D is unclear. V lost 4 bases to trimming and J lost 0 bases, with 15 bases between them. CDR3 length: 16 amino acids. Germline loops: CDR1 KGHSH, CDR2 LQKENI. The CDR3 sequence is CASSRWSGDLNTEAFF. The DNA for the CDR3 is TGTGCCAGCTCACGTTGGTCAGGCGACCTGAACACTGAAGCTTTCTTT.

The sample holds one count of this clone. The chain recombines TRBV5-1 with TRBJ1-1, with D perhaps TRBD1 (5 bases). This CDR3 is built from 14 residues. The V and J ends lost 4 bases and 5 bases respectively, with 15 bases between them. Germline V gene lookup returns CDR1 SGHRS and CDR2 YFSETQ. This CDR3 is CASSPDTGGTEAFF. CDR3 sequence (DNA): TGCGCCAGCAGCCCGGACACCGGGGGGACTGAAGCTTTCTTT.

V usage is TRBV5-4 and J usage is TRBJ2-2; D is unresolved. Germline lookup yields CDR1 SGHNT and CDR2 YYREEE (reference sequence). V was clipped by 6 bases and J by 6 bases, with 9 bases between them. This CDR3 comprises 12 residues. The CDR3 DNA reads TGTGCCAGCACTGCGTACGCCGGGGAGCTGTTTTTT. As protein: CASTAYAGELFF.

The V and J genes are TRBV28 and TRBJ1-1; TRBD1 matches 7 bases. The CDR3 totals 17 residues. CDR1 and CDR2 (germline): MDHEN, SYDVKM. V shed 5 bases and J 2 bases; nucleotides not matched to a gene: 14. The CDR3 sequence: CASSGRQGSTPNTEAFF. The CDR3, as DNA: TGTGCCAGCAGTGGCCGACAGGGTTCTACCCCAAACACTGAAGCTTTCTTT.